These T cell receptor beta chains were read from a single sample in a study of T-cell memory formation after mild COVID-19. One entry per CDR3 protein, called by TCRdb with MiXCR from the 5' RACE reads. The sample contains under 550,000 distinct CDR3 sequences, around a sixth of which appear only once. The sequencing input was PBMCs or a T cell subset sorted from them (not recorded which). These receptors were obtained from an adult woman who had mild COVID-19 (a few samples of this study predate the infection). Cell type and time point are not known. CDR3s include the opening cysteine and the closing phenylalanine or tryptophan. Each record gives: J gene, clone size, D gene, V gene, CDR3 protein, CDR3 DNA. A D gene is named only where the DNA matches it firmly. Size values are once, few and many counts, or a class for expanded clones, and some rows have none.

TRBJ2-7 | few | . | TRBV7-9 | CASRNGADQLYEQYF | TGTGCCAGCAGAAACGGGGCAGACCAACTCTACGAGCAGTACTTC
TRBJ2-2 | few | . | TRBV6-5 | CASSYSQGNTGELFF | TGTGCCAGCAGTTACTCTCAGGGGAACACCGGGGAGCTGTTTTTT
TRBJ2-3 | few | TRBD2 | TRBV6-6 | CASSFAGGPTDTQYF | TGTGCCAGCAGTTTTGCGGGGGGGCCTACAGATACGCAGTATTTT
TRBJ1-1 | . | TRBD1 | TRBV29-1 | CSVSSGTGGTEAFF | TGCAGCGTTTCCTCCGGGACAGGGGGCACTGAAGCTTTCTTT
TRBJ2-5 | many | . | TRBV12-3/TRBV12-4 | CASSFRVGTQYF | TGTGCCAGCAGTTTTCGGGTGGGGACCCAGTACTTC
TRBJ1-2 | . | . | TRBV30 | CAWMTGHYGYTF | TGTGCCTGGATGACAGGCCACTATGGCTACACCTTC
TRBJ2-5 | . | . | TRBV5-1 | CASSYLGPSLAQETQYF | TGCGCCAGCAGCTACTTGGGTCCTTCCCTAGCGCAAGAGACCCAGTACTTC
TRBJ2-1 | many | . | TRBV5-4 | CASSLAEGPPNEQFF | TGTGCCAGCAGCTTGGCCGAGGGGCCGCCCAATGAGCAGTTCTTC
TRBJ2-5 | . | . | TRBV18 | CASSLIQGWETQYF | TGTGCCAGCTCACTCATCCAGGGATGGGAGACCCAGTACTTC
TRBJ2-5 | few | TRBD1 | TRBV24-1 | CATSAGTGSRETQYF | TGTGCCACCTCTGCCGGGACAGGATCCCGAGAGACCCAGTACTTC
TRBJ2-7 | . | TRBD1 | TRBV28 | CASSLRQTGANEQYF | TGTGCCAGCAGTTTGCGACAGACAGGGGCGAACGAGCAGTACTTC
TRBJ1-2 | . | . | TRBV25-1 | CASSDGGFRFNGYTF | TGTGCCAGCAGTGATGGTGGATTTCGATTCAATGGCTACACCTTC
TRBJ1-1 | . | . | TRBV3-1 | CASSPRTGKVKTEAFF | TGTGCCAGCAGCCCGCGGACGGGAAAGGTAAAGACTGAAGCTTTCTTT
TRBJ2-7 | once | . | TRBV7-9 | CASSLSSGAYEQYF | TGTGCCAGCAGCTTATCGTCGGGGGCCTACGAGCAGTACTTC
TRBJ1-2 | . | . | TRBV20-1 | CSAIGRGGYTF | TGCAGTGCTATCGGCCGGGGTGGCTACACCTTC
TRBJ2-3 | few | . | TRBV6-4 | CASSPGEVTDTQYF | TGTGCCAGCAGCCCGGGGGAAGTGACAGATACGCAGTATTTT
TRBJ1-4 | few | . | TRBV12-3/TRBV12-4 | CASSWVSLATNEKLFF | TGTGCCAGCAGTTGGGTCAGCCTCGCAACTAATGAAAAACTGTTTTTT
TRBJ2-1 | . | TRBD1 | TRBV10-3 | CAISDGTVSYNEQFF | TGTGCCATCAGTGATGGGACAGTCTCCTACAATGAGCAGTTCTTC
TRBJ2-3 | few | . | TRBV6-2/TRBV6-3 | CASSSVGMHTDTQYF | TGTGCCAGCAGTTCCGTCGGGATGCACACAGATACGCAGTATTTT
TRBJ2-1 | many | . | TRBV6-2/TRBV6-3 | CASSYSSSYNEQFF | TGTGCCAGCAGTTACTCGAGCTCCTACAATGAGCAGTTCTTC
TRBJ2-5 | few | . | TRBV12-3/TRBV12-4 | CASSSIRETQYF | TGTGCCAGCAGTTCGATTAGGGAGACCCAGTACTTC
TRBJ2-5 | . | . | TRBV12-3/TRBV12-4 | CASRQLGETQYF | TGTGCCAGCCGACAATTGGGAGAGACCCAGTACTTC
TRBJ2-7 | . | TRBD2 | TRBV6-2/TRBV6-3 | CASSYATSGGPSNYEQYF | TGTGCCAGCAGTTACGCGACTAGCGGGGGGCCCTCAAACTACGAGCAGTACTTC
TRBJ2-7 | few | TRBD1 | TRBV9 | CASSPTGVFSYEQYF | TGTGCCAGCTCTCCGACAGGGGTCTTCTCCTACGAGCAGTACTTC
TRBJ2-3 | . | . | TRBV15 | CATSRVRGRTDTQYF | TGTGCCACCAGCAGAGTTCGGGGGCGGACAGATACGCAGTATTTT
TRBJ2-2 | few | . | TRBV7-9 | CASSPELHTGELFF | TGTGCCAGCAGCCCGGAGCTTCACACCGGGGAGCTGTTTTTT
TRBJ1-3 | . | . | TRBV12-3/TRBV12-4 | CASSSLWTRGNTIYF | TGTGCCAGCAGTTCCCTCTGGACCAGGGGAAACACCATATATTTT
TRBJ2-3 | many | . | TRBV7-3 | CASSTGGRSTDTQYF | TGTGCCAGCAGCACCGGGGGGCGTAGCACAGATACGCAGTATTTT
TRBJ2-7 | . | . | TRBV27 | CASSLLGRSSSYEQYF | TGTGCCAGCAGTTTACTCGGCAGGAGCTCTTCCTACGAGCAGTACTTC